This T cell receptor (beta chain) was obtained from a study of graft-versus-host responses after intestinal transplantation. About the study: Transplants were multivisceral, liver-intestinal, or isolated intestinal. Each patient got anti-thymocyte globulin induction, then tacrolimus and steroids for about 3 years.

This table comes from immunoSEQ multiplex PCR, and its TCRdb copy is limited to in-frame clones, with some not included. The repertoire includes some 120,000 clones, about nine tenths of them detected once, and about 0.18% sits in the top ten. There are 16 residues in the CDR3. Per germline, CDR1 SGHVS and CDR2 FQNEAQ. The junction had 6 bases not matched to a gene; V was cut back by 6 bases and J by 2 bases. With respect to this clone: What it recognizes is unknown.

This receptor was identified in a human donor who received an intestinal transplant. The rearrangement links TRBV7-8 to TRBJ2-5, with 13 nucleotides matching TRBD2. Sequenced material: unstimulated CD4+ T cells sorted from spleen or lymph node cells, taken before intestinal transplant. The CDR3 region has the DNA TGTGCCAGCAGAAGGACTAGCGGGAGTAGTCAAGAGACCCAGTACTTC. This translates into CASRRTSGSSQETQYF.